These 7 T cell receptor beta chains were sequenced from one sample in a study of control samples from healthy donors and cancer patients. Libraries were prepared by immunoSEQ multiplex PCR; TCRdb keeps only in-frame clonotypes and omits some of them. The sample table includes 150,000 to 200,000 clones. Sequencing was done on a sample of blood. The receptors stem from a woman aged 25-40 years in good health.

The CDR3, as DNA: TGCGCCAGCAGTGCCGGGACAGGGGAGAATGAGCAGTTCTTC. It translates to CASSAGTGENEQFF. The V call is TRBV5-1, the J call TRBJ2-1; 10 bases align to TRBD1. Looked up from germline, CDR1 is SGHRS and CDR2 is YFSETQ. V dropped 5 bases and J dropped 7; count of bases not matched to a gene: 6. CDR3 length equals 14 residues.

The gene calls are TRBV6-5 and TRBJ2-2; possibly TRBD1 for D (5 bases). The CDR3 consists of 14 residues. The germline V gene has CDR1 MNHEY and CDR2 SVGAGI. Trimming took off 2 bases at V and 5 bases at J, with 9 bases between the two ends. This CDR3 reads CASSYQGGTGELFF. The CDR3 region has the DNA TGTGCCAGCAGTTACCAGGGTGGTACCGGGGAGCTGTTTTTT.

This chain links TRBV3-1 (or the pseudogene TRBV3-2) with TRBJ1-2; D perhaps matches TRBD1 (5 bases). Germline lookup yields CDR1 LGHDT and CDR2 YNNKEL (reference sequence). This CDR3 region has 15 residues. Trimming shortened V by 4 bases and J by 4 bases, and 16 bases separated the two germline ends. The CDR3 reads CASSLNVVGAYGYTF. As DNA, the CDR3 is TGTGCCAGCAGCCTAAACGTGGTAGGGGCCTATGGCTACACCTTC.

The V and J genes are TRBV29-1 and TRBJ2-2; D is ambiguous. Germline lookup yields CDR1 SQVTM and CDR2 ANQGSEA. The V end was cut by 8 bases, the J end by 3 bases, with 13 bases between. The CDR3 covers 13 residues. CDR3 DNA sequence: TGCAGCACCTCCTCGACTCACACCGGGGAGCTGTTTTTT. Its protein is CSTSSTHTGELFF.

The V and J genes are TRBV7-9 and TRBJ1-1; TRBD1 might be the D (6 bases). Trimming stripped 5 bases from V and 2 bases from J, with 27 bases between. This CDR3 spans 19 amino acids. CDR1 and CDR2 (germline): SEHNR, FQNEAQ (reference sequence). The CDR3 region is CASSPPISTGNLKNTEAFF. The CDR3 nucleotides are TGTGCCAGCAGCCCTCCAATTAGCACAGGGAATTTAAAAAACACTGAAGCTTTCTTT.

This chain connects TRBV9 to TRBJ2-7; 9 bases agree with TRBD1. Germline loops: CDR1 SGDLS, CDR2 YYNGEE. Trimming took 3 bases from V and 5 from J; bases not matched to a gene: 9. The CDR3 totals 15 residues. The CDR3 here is CASSASPGQGNEQYF. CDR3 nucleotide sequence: TGTGCCAGCAGCGCGAGTCCGGGACAGGGAAACGAGCAGTACTTC.

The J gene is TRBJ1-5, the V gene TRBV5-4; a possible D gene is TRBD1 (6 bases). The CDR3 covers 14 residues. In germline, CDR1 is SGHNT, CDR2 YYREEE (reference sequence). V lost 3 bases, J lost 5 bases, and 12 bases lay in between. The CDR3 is CASSSAGADQPQHF. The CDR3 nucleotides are TGTGCCAGCAGCTCGGCGGGGGCGGATCAGCCCCAGCATTTT.